This TCR beta chain emerged from a study of OX40 agonist ivuxolimab in advanced cancers. Describing the broader study: Ivuxolimab was a fully human IgG2 agonistic monoclonal antibody targeting the costimulatory receptor OX40 (CD134). Intravenous ivuxolimab was administered to patients every 2 weeks at six dose levels: 0.01, 0.1, 0.3, 1.5, 3 and 10 mg/kg. Of the 50 to 55 patients in dose escalation, some 20 had hepatocellular carcinoma, about 15 had melanoma, 9 had renal cell carcinoma and 9 had head and neck cancer. In the dose-escalation cohort, approximately 82% of patients were male, and the mean age was 60 years with a range of roughly 23 to 90. Patients were allowed to have had prior anti-PD-1, anti-PD-L1 or anti-CTLA-4 therapy, and 40% of the dose-escalation patients had previously received checkpoint inhibitors. Partial responses occurred in three dose-escalation patients, of whom one had hepatocellular carcinoma and two had cutaneous melanoma. Peripheral TCRbeta sequencing was intended to test whether TCR sequence diversity was altered and clonal T-cell expansion was caused by ivuxolimab. The monotherapy dose-escalation portion (N ≈ 52 patients) of the phase I ivuxolimab trial is reported in the paper.

Genomic DNA was extracted from sorted cells for sequencing of the TCRbeta CDR3 region. The immunoSEQ Assay was used for sequencing of TCRbeta CDR3 regions. In TCRdb, the immuneACCESS table is reduced to in-frame sequences with V and J assigned. These tables do not hold every clone; where another copy was compared, an unresolved V gene accounts for under half, and the others remain unexplained. Present in this sample are approximately 90,000 clones, around 90% of which were seen just once. Clones ranked in the top ten supply around 1.5% of the sample. The germline V gene (reference sequence) gives CDR1 as LNHNV and CDR2 as YYDKDF. The CDR3 sequence holds 12 residues, the cysteine and phenylalanine included. The DNA shown is the 36-base CDR3, in frame from base 1. Trimming removed 1 base from V and 6 bases from J, leaving 4 bases between the germline ends. A note on this clone: Its cognate antigen has yet to be identified. Nothing much larger sits one base from this clone, and base qualities are not available.

The trial excluded patients who had a history of autoimmune disease or were on systemic immunosuppression. Peripheral blood for TCR sequencing was collected from all dose cohorts at baseline, on cycle 4 day 1, and on cycle 7 day 1. The samples were drawn from a first-in-human, open-label, multicenter phase I dose-escalation trial of ivuxolimab. Adults with locally advanced or metastatic melanoma, renal cell, hepatocellular, or head and neck squamous cell carcinoma were enrolled in the trial. Before TCR sequencing, CD4+ and CD8+ T cells were separately sorted from peripheral blood. Overall results and qualifications from the work: At doses of 0.1 to 3.0 mg/kg, clonal expansion of both CD4+ and CD8+ T cells in blood was seen between baseline and week 6. Low levels of normalized T-cell clonal expansion were also seen in some patients who did not respond. On average, CD8+ T cells showed more expanded clones than CD4+ T cells after ivuxolimab. The antigen specificity of the peripheral T cells that underwent clonal expansion was not determined. In the 0.1-3.0 mg/kg groups, partial responders had among the lowest normalized peripheral clonal expansion, particularly in CD8+ T cells.

The sample here was CD4+ or CD8+ T cells sorted from blood, taken in a trial of the OX40 agonist ivuxolimab. The chain was built from TRBV15 and TRBJ2-1; no D gene is confidently identified. This receptor was taken from an adult with an advanced solid tumor such as melanoma, head and neck, liver or kidney cancer. Here is the DNA: TGTGCCACCAGCAGAGTTACCAATGAGCAGTTCTTC. It codes for CATSRVTNEQFF.